This T cell receptor (beta chain) was identified in a study of T cells after posttransplantation cyclophosphamide. Overall study findings and caveats: Later post-transplant blood repertoires were often dominated by donor CD8+ memory clones. Skin or GI-infiltrating T cells shared few TRB sequences with blood.

Method: immunoSEQ multiplex PCR; TCRdb's copy keeps in-frame clones and lacks some. The table has over 15,000 clones, approximately 87% seen once. In regard to this clone: Its antigen is not known.

Peripheral blood was collected from the related graft donor on the marrow donation day. Germline V gene data show CDR1 as SGHNT and CDR2 as YYREEE (reference sequence). The CDR3 totals 15 residues. V was trimmed by 1 base and J by 6 bases, leaving 11 bases between them. The sequence was obtained from a man under 40 in good health and a related stem cell transplant donor. Material for sequencing was memory CD4+ T cells sorted from blood. The chain uses TRBV5-4 and TRBJ1-6; D is unclear. The CDR3 region has the DNA TGTGCCAGCAGCTTGAGAGGGATGGGTAATTCACCCCTCCACTTT. Translation: CASSLRGMGNSPLHF.